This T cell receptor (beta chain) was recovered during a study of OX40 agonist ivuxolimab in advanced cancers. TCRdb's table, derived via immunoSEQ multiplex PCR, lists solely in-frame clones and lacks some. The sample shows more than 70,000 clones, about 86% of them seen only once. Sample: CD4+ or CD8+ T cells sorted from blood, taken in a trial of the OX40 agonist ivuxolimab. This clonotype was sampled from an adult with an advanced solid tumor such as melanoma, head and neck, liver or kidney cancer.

DNA for the CDR3: TGTGCCAGCAGCTTAGAAGGGTCAGGGCCCTCCCAGGGCTACACCTTC. It yields the protein CASSLEGSGPSQGYTF. V and J are TRBV9 and TRBJ1-2; D is perhaps TRBD1 (5 bases). The CDR3 is 16 residues long. V gave up 4 bases and J gave up 8 bases, with 24 bases separating them. Germline V gene data show CDR1 as SGDLS and CDR2 as YYNGEE.